The source of this T cell receptor (beta chain) is a study of OX40 agonist ivuxolimab in advanced cancers. Whole-study context: Ivuxolimab, which patients received intravenously every 2 weeks, was dosed at 0.01 to 10 mg/kg. Of the participants, 40% to 50% had some prior anti-PD-1, anti-PD-L1 or anti-CTLA-4 therapy, which was allowed. Findings and caveats of the study: In the 0.1-3.0 mg/kg groups, partial responders showed among the lowest expansion. The average count of expanded clones was higher among CD8+ T cells than among CD4+.

A note on this clone: The antigen is undetermined.

V lost 5 bases and J lost 5, with 12 bases in between. The CDR3 runs to 13 residues. CDR1 SSHAT and CDR2 FNYEAQ come from the germline V gene (reference sequence). Repertoires were generated with immunoSEQ multiplex PCR, while TCRdb's copy carries only in-frame clones and drops some. The sample lists about 68,000 clones, 83% seen once, with 1.4% in the top ten. The sequence was obtained from an adult with an advanced solid tumor such as melanoma, head and neck, liver or kidney cancer. Sequenced material: CD4+ or CD8+ T cells sorted from blood, taken in a trial of the OX40 agonist ivuxolimab. The rearrangement joins TRBV7-7 to TRBJ2-5; D is possibly TRBD1 or TRBD2 (5 bases each). The CDR3 sequence: CASSRDWGETQYF. The CDR3 bases are TGTGCCAGCAGCCGCGACTGGGGGGAGACCCAGTACTTC.